In its sample, the clone carrying this TCR beta chain was seen once. The antigen is undetermined. This entry belongs to a study of high-grade serous ovarian cancer treatment subgroups. Overall study results and limits: Clonal relatedness tracked neoantigen level, and by trend copy number and mutation load. Spatial context was lost because tumors were sequenced in bulk.

Germline-derived CDR1 and CDR2 are SGHTA and FQGTGA. The CDR3 has 15 residues. Deletions cut 4 bases from V and 2 bases from J, with 14 bases between. Tumor samples were obtained before definitive surgery or chemotherapy. Measured with immunoSEQ multiplex PCR; TCRdb has only the in-frame clones, and not every one. The sample records more than 15,000 clones, around 80% being singletons. The source material was tumor tissue. This TCR derives from a human donor with high-grade serous ovarian cancer. The chain uses TRBV7-3 and TRBJ2-5; D unresolved. The CDR3 reads CASSSTNQRQETQYF. CDR3 coding DNA: TGTGCCAGCAGCTCCACCAACCAGCGTCAAGAGACCCAGTACTTC.